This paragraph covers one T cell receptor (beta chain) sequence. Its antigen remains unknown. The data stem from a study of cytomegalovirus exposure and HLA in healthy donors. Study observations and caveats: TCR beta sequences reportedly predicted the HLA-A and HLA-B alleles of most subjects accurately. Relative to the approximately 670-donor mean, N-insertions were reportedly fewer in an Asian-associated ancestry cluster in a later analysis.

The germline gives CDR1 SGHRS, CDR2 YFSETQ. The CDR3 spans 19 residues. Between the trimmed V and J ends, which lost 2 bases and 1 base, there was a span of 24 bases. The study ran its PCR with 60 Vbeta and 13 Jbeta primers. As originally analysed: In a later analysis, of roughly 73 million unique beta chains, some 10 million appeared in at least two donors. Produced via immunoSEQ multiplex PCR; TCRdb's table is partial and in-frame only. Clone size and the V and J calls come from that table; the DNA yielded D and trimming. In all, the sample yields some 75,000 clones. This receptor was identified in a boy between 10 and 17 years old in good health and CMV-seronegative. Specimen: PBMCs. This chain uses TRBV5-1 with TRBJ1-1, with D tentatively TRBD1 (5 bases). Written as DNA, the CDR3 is TGCGCCAGCAGCTTTGGAGGGGATGGGCGCGTGACCCCGAACACTGAAGCTTTCTTT. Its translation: CASSFGGDGRVTPNTEAFF.